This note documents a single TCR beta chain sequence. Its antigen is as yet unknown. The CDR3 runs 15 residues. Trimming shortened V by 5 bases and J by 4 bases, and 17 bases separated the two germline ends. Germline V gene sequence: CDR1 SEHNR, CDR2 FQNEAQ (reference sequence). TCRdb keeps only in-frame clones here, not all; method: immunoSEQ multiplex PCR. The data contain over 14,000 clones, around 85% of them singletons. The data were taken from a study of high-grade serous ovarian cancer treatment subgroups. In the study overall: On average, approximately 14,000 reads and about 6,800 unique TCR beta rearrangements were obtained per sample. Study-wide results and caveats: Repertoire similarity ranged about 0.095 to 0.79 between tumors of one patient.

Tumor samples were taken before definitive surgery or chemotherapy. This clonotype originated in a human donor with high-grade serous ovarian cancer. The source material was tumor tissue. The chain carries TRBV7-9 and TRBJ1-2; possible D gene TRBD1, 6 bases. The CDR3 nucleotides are TGTGCCAGCAGCCTCACAGGGATATCTCTCTATGGCTACACCTTC. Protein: CASSLTGISLYGYTF.